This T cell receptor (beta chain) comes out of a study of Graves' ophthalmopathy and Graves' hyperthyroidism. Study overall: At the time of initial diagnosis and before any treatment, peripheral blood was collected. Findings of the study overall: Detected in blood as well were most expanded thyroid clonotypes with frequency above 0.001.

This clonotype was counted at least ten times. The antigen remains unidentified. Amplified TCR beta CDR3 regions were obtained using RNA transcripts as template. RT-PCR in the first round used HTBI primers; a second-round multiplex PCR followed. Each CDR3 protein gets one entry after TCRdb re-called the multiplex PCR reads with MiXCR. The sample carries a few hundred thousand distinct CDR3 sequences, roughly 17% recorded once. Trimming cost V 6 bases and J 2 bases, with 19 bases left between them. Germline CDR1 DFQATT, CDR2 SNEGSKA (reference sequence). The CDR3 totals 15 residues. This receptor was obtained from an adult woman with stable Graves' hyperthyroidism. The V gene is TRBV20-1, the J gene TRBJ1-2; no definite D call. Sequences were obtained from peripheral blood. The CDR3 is CSARPYSTENYGYTF. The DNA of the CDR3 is TGCAGTGCGAGACCCTACTCGACGGAGAACTATGGCTACACCTTC.